This T cell receptor (beta chain) originates from a study of early stage breast cancer tumors. Study information: Twelve of the 16 invasive tumors were ER+, PR+ and HER2-. Study-wide points: Commonly generated sequences made up most enriched TCRB sequences shared between patients.

Comments on this clone: What it binds is not known.

Germline values: CDR1 SGHRS, CDR2 YFSETQ. Trimming cost V 4 bases and J 2 bases; bases outside gene matches: 10. The CDR3 runs 18 residues. The data were produced by immunoSEQ multiplex PCR, yet TCRdb's version contains in-frame clones alone and is incomplete. The table records tens of thousands of clones, roughly 86% of them present only once. The chain has TRBV5-1 and TRBJ2-5; 14 bases map to TRBD2. Specimen: blood. The origin of this receptor is a person in their fifties or sixties with breast cancer. In DNA, the CDR3 is TGCGCCAGCAGCCTCTTCGGACTAGCGGGGGGCTTACAAGAGACCCAGTACTTC. It specifies CASSLFGLAGGLQETQYF.